Following are 10 T cell receptor beta chains from one sample sequenced in a study of early T cells in non-severe SARS-CoV-2 infection. TCRdb re-analysed the 5' RACE reads in MiXCR, keeping a single row per CDR3 protein. Among roughly 80,000 distinct CDR3 sequences listed, more than 5% were seen once. Sequences were obtained from whole blood. The receptors shown here come from an adult who was a healthcare worker with PCR-confirmed SARS-CoV-2 infection or an uninfected control (not recorded which).

This clonotype appeared many times. The chain recombines TRBV5-1 with TRBJ2-7; TRBD2 is a possible D gene (6 bases). The germline CDR1 and CDR2 sequences are SGHRS and YFSETQ. This CDR3 is built from 14 residues. Between the trimmed V and J ends, which lost 4 bases and 3 bases, there was a span of 14 bases. CDR3: CASSLTEGRYEQYF. DNA for the CDR3: TGCGCCAGCAGCCTAACGGAGGGGCGCTACGAGCAGTACTTC.

In this sample, this clonotype turned up many times. This chain uses TRBV6-6 with TRBJ2-2; 8 bases are a match to TRBD1. CDR1 and CDR2 (germline): MNHNY, SVGAGI (reference sequence). The J segment lost 7 bases and the V segment lost 5 bases, leaving 6 bases of the junction unmatched. The CDR3 consists of 14 residues. DNA of the CDR3: TGTGCCAGCAGTACAGGACAGGGTGGCGGGGAGCTGTTTTTT. Amino acids: CASSTGQGGGELFF.

This clonotype was counted only a few times. The V gene is TRBV11-2, the J gene TRBJ1-1; the D gene is possibly TRBD1 (5 bases). The CDR3 has 15 residues. Germline V gene data show CDR1 as SGHAT and CDR2 as FQNNGV. V lost 1 base, J lost 5 bases, and 14 bases lay in between. CDR3 sequence (DNA): TGTGCCAGCAGCTTAGGGGTCTCGGGGGGAACTGAAGCTTTCTTT. The encoded protein is CASSLGVSGGTEAFF.

This clonotype occurred many times. The chain combines TRBV25-1 with TRBJ2-5; 9 positions match TRBD2. The CDR3 is made up of 16 amino acids. The junction had 8 bases not matched to a gene; V was cut back by 1 base and J by 5 bases. Germline CDR1 is MGHDK and CDR2 is SYGVNS. DNA for the CDR3: TGTGCCAGCAGTGAATCTGTGCGGGGGGGCCTGGAGACCCAGTACTTC. It encodes CASSESVRGGLETQYF.

This chain joins TRBV2 and TRBJ2-7; D gene unclear. Between the trimmed V and J ends, which lost 1 base and 8 bases, there was a span of 21 bases. CDR3 length equals 16 residues. Germline CDR1 is SNHLY and CDR2 is FYNNEI. Here the CDR3 DNA reads TGTGCCAGCAGTGAAGACCCACCAAGCAACCCGACGAAGCAGTACTTC. Translated: CASSEDPPSNPTKQYF.

The chain uses TRBV2 and TRBJ2-7, with TRBD1 matching over 8 bases. This CDR3 region has 14 residues. V dropped 10 bases and J dropped 3; count of bases not matched to a gene: 11. CDR1 and CDR2 from the germline V gene are SNHLY and FYNNEI. CDR3 residues: CATTTGTGFYEQYF. CDR3 DNA: TGTGCCACCACTACCGGGACAGGATTCTACGAGCAGTACTTC.

This chain uses TRBV20-1 with TRBJ2-5; 10 bases are shared with TRBD2. This CDR3 spans 14 amino acids. With V trimmed by 4 bases and J by 4 bases, 6 bases remained unmatched. Germline V gene sequence: CDR1 DFQATT, CDR2 SNEGSKA (reference sequence). The CDR3 nucleotides read TGCAGTGCTACTCCTAGCGGGAGATCAGAGACCCAGTACTTC. Translated, it gives CSATPSGRSETQYF.

This clonotype was seen many times. The genes are TRBV7-8 and TRBJ2-3, with TRBD1 as a possible D gene (5 bases). V was clipped by 0 bases and J by 2 bases, with 9 bases between them. The CDR3 is made up of 15 amino acids. Germline CDR1 is SGHVS and CDR2 is FQNEAQ. This CDR3 is CASSLARAHTDTQYF. In nucleotides, the CDR3 is TGTGCCAGCAGCTTAGCCAGGGCCCACACAGATACGCAGTATTTT.

This clonotype was seen repeatedly, ten times or more. V gene TRBV29-1 combines with J gene TRBJ1-1; no definite D call. The length of the CDR3 is 11 residues. V was shortened by 0 bases and J by 7 bases, with 6 bases between the two germline ends. The germline V gene encodes CDR1 SQVTM and CDR2 ANQGSEA. The CDR3 reads CSVEEAVEAFF. CDR3 bases: TGCAGCGTTGAAGAAGCGGTTGAAGCTTTCTTT.

This clonotype was detected a few times. The chain has TRBV27 and TRBJ1-1; weak D call: TRBD1 (6 bases). With 8 bases removed from V and 3 bases from J, the gap between germline ends came to 16 bases. The CDR3 length is 14 residues. Per germline, CDR1 MNHEY and CDR2 SMNVEV (reference sequence). The chain's CDR3 is CASRGRVSYTEAFF. CDR3 nucleotide sequence: TGTGCCAGCCGGGGGCGGGTATCGTACACTGAAGCTTTCTTT.